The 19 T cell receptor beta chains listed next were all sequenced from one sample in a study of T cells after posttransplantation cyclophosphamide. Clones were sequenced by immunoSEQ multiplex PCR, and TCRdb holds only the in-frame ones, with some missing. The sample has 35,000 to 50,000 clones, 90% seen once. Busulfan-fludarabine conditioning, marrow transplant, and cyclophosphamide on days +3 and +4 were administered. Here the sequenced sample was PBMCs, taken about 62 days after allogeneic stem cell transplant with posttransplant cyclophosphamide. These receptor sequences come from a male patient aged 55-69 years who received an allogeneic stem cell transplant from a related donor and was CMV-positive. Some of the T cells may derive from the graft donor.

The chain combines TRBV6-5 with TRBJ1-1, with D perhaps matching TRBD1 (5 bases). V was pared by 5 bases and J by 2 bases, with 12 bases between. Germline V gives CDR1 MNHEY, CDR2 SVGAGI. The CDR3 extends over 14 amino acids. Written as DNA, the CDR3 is TGTGCCAGCAGTGAGTTTGGGGCTAACACTGAAGCTTTCTTT. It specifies CASSEFGANTEAFF.

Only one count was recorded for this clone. In DNA form, the CDR3 reads TGTGCCAGCAGCCAGGACAGCGGCGATCAGCCCCAGCATTTT. This translates into CASSQDSGDQPQHF. The rearrangement uses TRBV9 and TRBJ1-5; perhaps TRBD1 as D (6 bases). The CDR3 runs to 14 residues. From germline, CDR1 is SGDLS and CDR2 YYNGEE. V was clipped by 4 bases and J by 5 bases, with 13 bases between them.

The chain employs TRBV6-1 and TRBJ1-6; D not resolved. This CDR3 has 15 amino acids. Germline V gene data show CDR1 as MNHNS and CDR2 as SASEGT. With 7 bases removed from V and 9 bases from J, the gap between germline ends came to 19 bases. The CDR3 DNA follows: TGTGCCAGCACTGACGGGGTGGGCCTGGGTTCACCCCTCCACTTT. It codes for CASTDGVGLGSPLHF.

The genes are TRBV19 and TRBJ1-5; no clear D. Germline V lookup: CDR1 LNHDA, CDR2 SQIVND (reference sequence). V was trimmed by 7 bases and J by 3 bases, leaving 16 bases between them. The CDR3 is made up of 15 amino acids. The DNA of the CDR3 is TGTGCCAGTAAGACCTCTCCGGAGGCCAATCAGCCCCAGCATTTT. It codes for CASKTSPEANQPQHF.

The chain's CDR3 is CASSGGLNGYTF. In DNA, the CDR3 is TGTGCCAGCAGTGGTGGACTCAATGGCTACACCTTC. The chain is built from TRBV2 and TRBJ1-2; D ambiguous. The germline gives CDR1 SNHLY, CDR2 FYNNEI. There are 12 residues in the CDR3. V was pared by 4 bases and J by 6 bases, with 9 bases between.

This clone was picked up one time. As DNA, the CDR3 is TGTGCCAGCAGCGCCCTAACAGTGAGACGAAGCACAGATACGCAGTATTTT. Protein: CASSALTVRRSTDTQYF. This rearrangement joins TRBV9 to TRBJ2-3, with no clear D. This CDR3 has 17 amino acids. CDR1 is SGDLS and CDR2 is YYNGEE in the germline V gene. Trimming left V 3 bases short and J 0 bases short, with 17 bases between.

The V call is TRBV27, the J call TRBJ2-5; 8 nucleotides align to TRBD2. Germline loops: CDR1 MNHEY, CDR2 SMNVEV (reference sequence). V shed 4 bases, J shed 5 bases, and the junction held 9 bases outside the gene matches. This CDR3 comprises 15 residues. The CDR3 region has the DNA TGTGCCAGCAGTTCTCCCAGCGGGGGAGAGGAGACCCAGTACTTC. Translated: CASSSPSGGEETQYF.

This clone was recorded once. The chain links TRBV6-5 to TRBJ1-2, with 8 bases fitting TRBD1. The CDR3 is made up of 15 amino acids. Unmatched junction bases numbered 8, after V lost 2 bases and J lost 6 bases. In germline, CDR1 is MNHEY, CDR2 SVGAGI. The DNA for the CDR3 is TGTGCCAGCAGTTACGGCGGGACAGGAATGGATGGCTACACCTTC. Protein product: CASSYGGTGMDGYTF.

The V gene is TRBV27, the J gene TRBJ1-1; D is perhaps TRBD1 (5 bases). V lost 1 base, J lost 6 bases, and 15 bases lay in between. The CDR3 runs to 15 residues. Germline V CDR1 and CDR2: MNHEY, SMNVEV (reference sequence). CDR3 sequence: CASSLWGTVGAEAFF. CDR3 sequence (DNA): TGTGCCAGCAGTTTATGGGGCACCGTGGGTGCTGAAGCTTTCTTT.

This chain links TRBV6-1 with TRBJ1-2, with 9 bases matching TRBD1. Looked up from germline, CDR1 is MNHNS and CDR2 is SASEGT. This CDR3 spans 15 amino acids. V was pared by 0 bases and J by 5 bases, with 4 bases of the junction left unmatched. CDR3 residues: CASSEANGQGYGYTF. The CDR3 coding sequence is TGTGCCAGCAGTGAAGCGAACGGACAGGGGTATGGCTACACCTTC.

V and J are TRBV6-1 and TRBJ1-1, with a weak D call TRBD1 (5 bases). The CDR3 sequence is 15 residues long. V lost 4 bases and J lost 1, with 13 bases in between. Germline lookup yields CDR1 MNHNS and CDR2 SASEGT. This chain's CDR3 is CASSVNPTGNTEAFF. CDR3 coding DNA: TGTGCCAGCAGTGTAAACCCTACAGGGAACACTGAAGCTTTCTTT.

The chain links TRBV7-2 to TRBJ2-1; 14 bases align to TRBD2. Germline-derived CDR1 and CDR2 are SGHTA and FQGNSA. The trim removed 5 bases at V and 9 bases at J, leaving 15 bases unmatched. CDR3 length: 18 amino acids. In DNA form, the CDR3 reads TGTGCCAGCAGCGCCAGACTAGCGGGGGGGCTGCGTGACATTGAGCAGTTCTTC. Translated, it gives CASSARLAGGLRDIEQFF.

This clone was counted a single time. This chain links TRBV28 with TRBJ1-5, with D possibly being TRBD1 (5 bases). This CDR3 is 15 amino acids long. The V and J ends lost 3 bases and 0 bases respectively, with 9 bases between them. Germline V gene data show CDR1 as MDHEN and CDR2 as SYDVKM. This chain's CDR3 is CASSFGGNSNQPQHF. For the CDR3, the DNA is TGTGCCAGCAGTTTCGGGGGGAATAGCAATCAGCCCCAGCATTTT.

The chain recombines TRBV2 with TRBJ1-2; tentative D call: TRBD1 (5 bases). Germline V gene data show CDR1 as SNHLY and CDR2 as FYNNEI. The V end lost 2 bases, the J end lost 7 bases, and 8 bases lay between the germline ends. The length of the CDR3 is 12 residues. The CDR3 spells CASSEQGTGYTF. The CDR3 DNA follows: TGTGCCAGCAGTGAACAGGGAACTGGCTACACCTTC. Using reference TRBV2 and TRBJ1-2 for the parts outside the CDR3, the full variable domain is EPEVTQTPSHQVTQMGQEVILRCVPISNHLYFYWYRQILGQKVEFLVSFYNNEISEKSEIFDDQFSVERPDGSNFTLKIRSTKLEDSAMYFCASSEQGTGYTFGSGTRLTVV.

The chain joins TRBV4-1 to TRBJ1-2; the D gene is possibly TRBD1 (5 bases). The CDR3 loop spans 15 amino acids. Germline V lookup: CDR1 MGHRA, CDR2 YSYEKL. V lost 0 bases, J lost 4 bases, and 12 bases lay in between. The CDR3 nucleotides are TGCGCCAGCAGCCAAGAGCCCAGGGTAGGCTATGGCTACACCTTC. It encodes CASSQEPRVGYGYTF.

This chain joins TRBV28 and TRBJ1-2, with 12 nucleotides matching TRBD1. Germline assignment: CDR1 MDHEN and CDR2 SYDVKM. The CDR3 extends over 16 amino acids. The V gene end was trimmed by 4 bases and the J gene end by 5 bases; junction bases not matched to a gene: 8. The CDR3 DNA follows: TGTGCCAGCAGTTCTTACGGGACAGGGGGCGGGTATGGCTACACCTTC. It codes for CASSSYGTGGGYGYTF.

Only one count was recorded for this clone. DNA for the CDR3: TGTGCCAGCACCAGGGACTACGAGCAGTACTTC. Translating it yields CASTRDYEQYF. The chain joins TRBV6-6 to TRBJ2-5; maybe TRBD1 (5 bases). The J call is uncertain, as TRBJ2-7 better fits the DNA end. This CDR3 has 11 residues. The germline gives CDR1 MNHNY, CDR2 SVGAGI (reference sequence).

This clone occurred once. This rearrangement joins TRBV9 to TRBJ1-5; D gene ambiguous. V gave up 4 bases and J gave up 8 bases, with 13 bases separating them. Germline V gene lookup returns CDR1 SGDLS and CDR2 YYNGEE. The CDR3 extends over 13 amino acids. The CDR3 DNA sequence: TGTGCCAGCAGCCCCCGATCCGGGGAGCCCCAGCATTTT. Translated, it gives CASSPRSGEPQHF. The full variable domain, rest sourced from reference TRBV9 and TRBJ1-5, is DSGVTQTPKHLITATGQRVTLRCSPRSGDLSVYWYQQSLDQGLQFLIQYYNGEERAKGNILERFSAQQFPDLHSELNLSSLELGDSALYFCASSPRSGEPQHFGDGTRLSIL.

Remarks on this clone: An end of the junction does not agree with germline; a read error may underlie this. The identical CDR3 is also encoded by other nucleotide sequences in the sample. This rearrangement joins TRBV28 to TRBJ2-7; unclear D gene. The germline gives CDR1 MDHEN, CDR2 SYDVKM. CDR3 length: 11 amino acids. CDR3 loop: CASSLLREQYF. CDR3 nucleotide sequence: TGCGCCAGCAGTTTATTGCGGGAGCAGTACTTC.